A selection of T cell receptor beta chains follows, all from one sample in a study of blood T cells in healthy people across ages. MiXCR, run by TCRdb on the 5' RACE reads, gives a single entry per CDR3 protein. Of 1.5 million to 1.9 million distinct CDR3 sequences in the sample, around 40% were seen once. Sequencing was carried out using blood. All receptors come from a woman younger than 35 in good health. Each CDR3 is given with its conserved first and last residue. A D gene is named only where the DNA matches it firmly. Clone size appears in some rows only: once, few, many, or a class for an expanded clone.

d_call | cdr3_length | j_call | v_call | clone_size | cdr3_nt | cdr3_aa
. | 16 | TRBJ1-5 | TRBV7-2 | . | TGTGCCAGCAGCCCCTACACAGGGATTAGCAATCAGCCCCAGCATTTT | CASSPYTGISNQPQHF
. | 12 | TRBJ1-1 | TRBV6-5 | once | TGTGCCAGCAGTTACTCGGAGGGAACAGCTTTCTTT | CASSYSEGTAFF
TRBD1 | 14 | TRBJ2-7 | TRBV12-3/TRBV12-4 | few | TGTGCCAGCAGCTCCACCCGGGACAGGGGCGAGCAGTACTTC | CASSSTRDRGEQYF
. | 13 | TRBJ2-5 | TRBV20-1 | . | TGCAGTGCTAGACCCGCGCGGGCAGAGACCCAGTACTTC | CSARPARAETQYF
. | 13 | TRBJ1-5 | TRBV20-1 | few | TGCAGTGCTAGATCCGCGGGGGCCAGGGCCCAGCATTTT | CSARSAGARAQHF
TRBD2 | 17 | TRBJ2-7 | TRBV13 | . | TGTGCCAGCAGCATACGGTCTATAGCGGGGGAAACCTACGAGCAGTACTTC | CASSIRSIAGETYEQYF
. | 13 | TRBJ2-1 | TRBV7-9 | . | TGTGCCAGCAGCTTTGTGGAGGGGACTGCTGAGTTCTTC | CASSFVEGTAEFF
. | 15 | TRBJ2-1 | TRBV3-1 | . | TGTGCCAGCAGTCCCGCAGGACGGAACTACAATGAGCAGTTCTTC | CASSPAGRNYNEQFF
TRBD2 | 14 | TRBJ2-5 | TRBV20-1 | few | TGCAGTGCCCCAGATAGCGGGGGTGGAGAGACCCAGTACTTC | CSAPDSGGGETQYF
TRBD2 | 14 | TRBJ2-1 | TRBV20-1 | few | TGCAGTGCTAGAACTAGCGGTGCTGTCAATGAGCAGTTCTTC | CSARTSGAVNEQFF
. | 14 | TRBJ2-7 | TRBV20-1 | few | TGCAGTGCTAGACGCGGTGGAAGCTCCTACGAGCAGTACTTC | CSARRGGSSYEQYF
TRBD1 | 15 | TRBJ2-7 | TRBV27 | . | TGTGCCAGCAGTCCAGGGACAGGGGGCGAGTCCGAGCAGTACTTC | CASSPGTGGESEQYF
. | 16 | TRBJ2-1 | TRBV14 | many | TGTGCCAGCAGCCAAGATAGAAGGCCCTCCTACAATGAGCAGTTCTTC | CASSQDRRPSYNEQFF
. | 16 | TRBJ1-1 | TRBV7-2 | few | TGTGCCAGCAGCATTACCGGGACCCCGGGCGGCACTGAAGCTTTCTTT | CASSITGTPGGTEAFF
. | 14 | TRBJ2-7 | TRBV6-2/TRBV6-3 | . | TGTGCCAGCAGTTACTCGCATCTCTACAATGAGCAGTACTTC | CASSYSHLYNEQYF
. | 14 | TRBJ2-1 | TRBV7-9 | few | TGTGCCAGCAGCTTAATTGGTCGGTACAATGAGCAGTTCTTC | CASSLIGRYNEQFF
TRBD1 | 13 | TRBJ1-1 | TRBV6-5 | . | TGTGCCAGCAGACTCGGGACAGGGGGTGAAGCTTTCTTT | CASRLGTGGEAFF
. | 12 | TRBJ2-5 | TRBV30 | . | TGTGCCTGGAGTGTAAGCGGAAGGGAGCAGTACTTC | CAWSVSGREQYF
TRBD2 | 14 | TRBJ2-7 | TRBV29-1 | few | TGCAGCGTGCGGGGACTAGCGGGAGTGTACGAGCAGTACTTC | CSVRGLAGVYEQYF
. | 16 | TRBJ1-2 | TRBV7-9 | . | TGTGCCAGCAGCTTAGGTGGCGGAGTTGGGGATTATGGCTACACCTTC | CASSLGGGVGDYGYTF
TRBD2 | 15 | TRBJ2-2 | TRBV12-3/TRBV12-4 | few | TGTGCCAGCGGGCGGACTAGCGGGAATTACGGGGAGCTGTTTTTT | CASGRTSGNYGELFF
. | 15 | TRBJ1-4 | TRBV7-2 | . | TGTGCCAGCAGCTCAGGGGCCCTACGGCATGAAAGACTGTTTTTT | CASSSGALRHERLFF
. | 14 | TRBJ2-1 | TRBV7-9 | . | TGTGCCAGCAGCTTAGTCAGGGCAGGGCGAGAGCAGTTCTTC | CASSLVRAGREQFF
TRBD1 | 20 | TRBJ2-1 | TRBV5-1 | . | TGCGCCAGCAGCCCGCGGGACAGGGTATTCCCTTTCCTTCCAATCAATGAGAAGTTCTTC | CASSPRDRVFPFLPINEKFF
. | 14 | TRBJ2-7 | TRBV6-5 | many | TGTGCCAGCAGTTTTTCCGGGACTGCCTACGAGCAGTACTTC | CASSFSGTAYEQYF
. | 18 | TRBJ2-1 | TRBV18 | few | TGTGCCAGCTCACCACCCGGACTTCTTAAAAACTCCTACAATGAGCAGTTCTTC | CASSPPGLLKNSYNEQFF
TRBD1 | 16 | TRBJ2-7 | TRBV28 | once | TGTGCCAGCAGTTCCATCGGACAGGGTAAGATCTACGAGCAGTACTTC | CASSSIGQGKIYEQYF